This T cell receptor beta chain was obtained from a study of T cells after yellow fever vaccination. The CDR3 runs to 15 residues. Germline CDR1 SEHNR, CDR2 FQNEAQ (reference sequence). After removal of 6 bases from V and 3 bases from J, the junction contained 9 bases not matched to a gene. TCRdb used MiXCR to reprocess the 5' RACE reads, holding one entry per CDR3 protein. Of about 340,000 distinct CDR3 sequences in the sample, around an eighth were seen once. This material consisted of CD4+ T cells sorted from PBMCs, taken 15 days after the yellow fever booster vaccination. This sequence was found in a man aged 18 to 29 who received the YFV17D yellow fever vaccine. The V call is TRBV7-9, the J call TRBJ2-7; 9 positions match TRBD1. CDR3 bases: TGTGCCAGCAGTCATACAGGGGGCATTGACTACGAGCAGTACTTC. Translation: CASSHTGGIDYEQYF.